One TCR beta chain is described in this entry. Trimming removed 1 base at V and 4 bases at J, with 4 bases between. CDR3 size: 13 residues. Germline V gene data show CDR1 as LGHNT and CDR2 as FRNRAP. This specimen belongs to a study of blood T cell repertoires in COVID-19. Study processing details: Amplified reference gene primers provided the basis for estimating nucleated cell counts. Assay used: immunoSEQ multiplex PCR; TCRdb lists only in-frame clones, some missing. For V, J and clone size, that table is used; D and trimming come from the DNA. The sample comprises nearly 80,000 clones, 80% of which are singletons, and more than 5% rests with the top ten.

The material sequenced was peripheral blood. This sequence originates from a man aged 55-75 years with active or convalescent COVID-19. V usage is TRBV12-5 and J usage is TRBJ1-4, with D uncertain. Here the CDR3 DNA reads TGTGCTAGTGGTTTGGCGGGTAATGAAAAACTGTTTTTT. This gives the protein CASGLAGNEKLFF.